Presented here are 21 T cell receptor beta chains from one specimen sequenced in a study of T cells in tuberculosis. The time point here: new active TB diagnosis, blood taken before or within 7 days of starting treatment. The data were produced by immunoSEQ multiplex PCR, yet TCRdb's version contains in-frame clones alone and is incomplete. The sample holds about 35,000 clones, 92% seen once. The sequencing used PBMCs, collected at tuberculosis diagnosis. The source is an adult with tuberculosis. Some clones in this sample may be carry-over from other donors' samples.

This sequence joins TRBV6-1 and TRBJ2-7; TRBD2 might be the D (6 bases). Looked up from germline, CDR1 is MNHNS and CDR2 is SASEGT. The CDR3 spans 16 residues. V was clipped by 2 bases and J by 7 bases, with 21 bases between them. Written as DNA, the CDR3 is TGTGCCAGCAGTGAATTGGGGACTTCCGTCTCCGGGGAGCAGTACTTC. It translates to CASSELGTSVSGEQYF.

As DNA, the CDR3 is TGCGCCAGCAGCCCGGACAGCTTTTCACCCCTCCACTTT. It yields the protein CASSPDSFSPLHF. The chain recombines TRBV5-1 with TRBJ1-6; TRBD1 might be the D (6 bases). Trimming pared 4 bases from V and 9 bases from J, leaving 11 bases between. CDR3 length: 13 amino acids. Germline V lookup: CDR1 SGHRS, CDR2 YFSETQ.

The CDR3 DNA is TGCGCCAGCAGCTTGGCGTCAGGGCCCGACACTGAAGCTTTCTTT. Translation gives CASSLASGPDTEAFF. V gene TRBV5-1 combines with J gene TRBJ1-1; D may be TRBD1 (5 bases). CDR1 and CDR2 (germline): SGHRS, YFSETQ. The CDR3 covers 15 residues. Trimming stripped 0 bases from V and 3 bases from J, with 12 bases between.

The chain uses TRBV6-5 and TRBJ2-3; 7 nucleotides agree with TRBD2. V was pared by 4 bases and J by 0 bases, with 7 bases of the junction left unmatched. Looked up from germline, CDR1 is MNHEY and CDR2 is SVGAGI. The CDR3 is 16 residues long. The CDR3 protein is CASSWTRQISTDTQYF. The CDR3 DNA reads TGTGCCAGCAGTTGGACTAGACAGATTAGCACAGATACGCAGTATTTT.

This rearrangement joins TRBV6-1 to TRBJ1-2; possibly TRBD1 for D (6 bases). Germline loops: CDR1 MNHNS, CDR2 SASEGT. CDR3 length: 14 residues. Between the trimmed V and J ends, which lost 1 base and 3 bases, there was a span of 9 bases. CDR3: CASSEVHRDYGYTF. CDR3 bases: TGTGCCAGCAGTGAAGTTCACAGGGACTATGGCTACACCTTC.

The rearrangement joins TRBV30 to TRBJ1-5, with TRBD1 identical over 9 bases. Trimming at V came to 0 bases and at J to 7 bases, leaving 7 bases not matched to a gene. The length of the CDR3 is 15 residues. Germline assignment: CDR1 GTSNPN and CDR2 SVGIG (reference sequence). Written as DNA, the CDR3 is TGTGCCTGGAGTGTCGGTACAGGGGGCGCACAGCCCCAGCATTTT. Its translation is CAWSVGTGGAQPQHF.

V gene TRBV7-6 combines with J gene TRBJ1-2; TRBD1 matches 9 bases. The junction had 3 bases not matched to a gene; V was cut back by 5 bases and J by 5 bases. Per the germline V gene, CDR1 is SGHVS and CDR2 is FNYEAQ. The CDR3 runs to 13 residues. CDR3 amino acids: CASSPGTGYGYTF. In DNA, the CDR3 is TGTGCCAGCAGCCCCGGGACAGGGTATGGCTACACCTTC.

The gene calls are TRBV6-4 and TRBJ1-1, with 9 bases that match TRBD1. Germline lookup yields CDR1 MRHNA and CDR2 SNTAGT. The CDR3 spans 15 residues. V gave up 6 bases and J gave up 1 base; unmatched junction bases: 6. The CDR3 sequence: CASRQQGAPNTEAFF. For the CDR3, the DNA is TGTGCCAGCAGGCAACAGGGGGCACCGAACACTGAAGCTTTCTTT.

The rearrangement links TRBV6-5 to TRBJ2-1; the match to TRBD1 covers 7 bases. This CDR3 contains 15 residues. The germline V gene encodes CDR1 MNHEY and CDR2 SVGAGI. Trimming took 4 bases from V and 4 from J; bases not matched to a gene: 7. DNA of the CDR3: TGTGCCAGCAGTTTTGACAGGGTACTATACAATGAGCAGTTCTTC. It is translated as CASSFDRVLYNEQFF.

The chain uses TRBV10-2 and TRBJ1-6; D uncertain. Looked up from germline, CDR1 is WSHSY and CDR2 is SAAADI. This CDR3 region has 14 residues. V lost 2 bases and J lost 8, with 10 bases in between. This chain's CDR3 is CASSEGERHSPLHF. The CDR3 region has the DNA TGCGCCAGCAGTGAGGGAGAACGACATTCACCCCTCCACTTT.

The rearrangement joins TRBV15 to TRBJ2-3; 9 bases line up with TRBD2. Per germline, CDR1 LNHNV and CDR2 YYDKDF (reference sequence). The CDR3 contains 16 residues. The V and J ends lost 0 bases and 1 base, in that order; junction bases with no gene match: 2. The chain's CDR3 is CATSREASGGTDTQYF. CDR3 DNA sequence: TGTGCCACCAGCAGAGAGGCTAGCGGGGGCACAGATACGCAGTATTTT.

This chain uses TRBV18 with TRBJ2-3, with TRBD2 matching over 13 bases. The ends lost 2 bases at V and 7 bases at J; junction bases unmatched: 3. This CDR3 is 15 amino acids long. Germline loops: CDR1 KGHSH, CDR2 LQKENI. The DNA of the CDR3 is TGTGCCAGCTCACCAACTAGCGGGGGGGCTCATACGCAGTATTTT. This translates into CASSPTSGGAHTQYF. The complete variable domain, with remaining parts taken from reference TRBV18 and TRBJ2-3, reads NAGVMQNPRHLVRRRGQEARLRCSPMKGHSHVYWYRQLPEEGLKFMVYLQKENIIDESGMPKERFSAEFPKEGPSILRIQQVVRGDSAAYFCASSPTSGGAHTQYFGPGTRLTVL.

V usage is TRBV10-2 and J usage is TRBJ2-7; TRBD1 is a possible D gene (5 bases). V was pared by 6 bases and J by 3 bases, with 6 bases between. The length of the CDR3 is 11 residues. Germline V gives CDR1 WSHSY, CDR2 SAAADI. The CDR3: CASSQGYEQYF. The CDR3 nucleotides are TGCGCCAGCAGCCAGGGCTACGAGCAGTACTTC.

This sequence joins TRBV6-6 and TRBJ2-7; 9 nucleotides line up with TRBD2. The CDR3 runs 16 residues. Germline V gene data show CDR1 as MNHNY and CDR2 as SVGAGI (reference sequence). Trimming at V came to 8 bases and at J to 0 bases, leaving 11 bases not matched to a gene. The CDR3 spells CASGQGSGGYSYEQYF. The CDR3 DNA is TGTGCCAGCGGCCAGGGTAGCGGGGGCTACTCCTACGAGCAGTACTTC.

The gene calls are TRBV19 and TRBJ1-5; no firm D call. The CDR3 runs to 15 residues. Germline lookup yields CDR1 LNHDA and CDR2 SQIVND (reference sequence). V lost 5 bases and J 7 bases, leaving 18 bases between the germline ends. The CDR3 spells CASSPKRSPYQPQHF. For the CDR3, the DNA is TGTGCCAGTAGTCCAAAGAGGAGCCCTTACCAGCCCCAGCATTTT.

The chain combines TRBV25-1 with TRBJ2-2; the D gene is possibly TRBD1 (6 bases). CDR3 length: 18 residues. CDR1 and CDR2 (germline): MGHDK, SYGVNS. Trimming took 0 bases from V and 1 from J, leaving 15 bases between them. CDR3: CASSEYLKKGENTGELFF. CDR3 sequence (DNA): TGTGCCAGCAGTGAATATCTGAAGAAGGGGGAGAACACCGGGGAGCTGTTTTTT.

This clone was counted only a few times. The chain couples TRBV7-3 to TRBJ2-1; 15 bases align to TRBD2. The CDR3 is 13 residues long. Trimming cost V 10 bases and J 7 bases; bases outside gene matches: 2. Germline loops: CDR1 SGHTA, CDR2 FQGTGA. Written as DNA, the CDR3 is TGTGCCACCGGGACTAGCGGGGGGAATGAGCAGTTCTTC. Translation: CATGTSGGNEQFF. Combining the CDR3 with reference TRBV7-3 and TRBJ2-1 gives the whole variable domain GAGVSQTPSNKVTEKGKYVELRCDPISGHTALYWYRQSLGQGPEFLIYFQGTGAADDSGLPNDRFFAVRPEGSVSTLKIQRTERGDSAVYLCATGTSGGNEQFFGPGTRLTVL.

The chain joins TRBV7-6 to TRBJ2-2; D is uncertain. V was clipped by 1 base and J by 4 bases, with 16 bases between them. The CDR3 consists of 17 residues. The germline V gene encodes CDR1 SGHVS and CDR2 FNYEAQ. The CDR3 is CASSLGLSTPSTGELFF. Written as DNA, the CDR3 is TGTGCCAGCAGCTTAGGACTTTCGACTCCTAGCACCGGGGAGCTGTTTTTT. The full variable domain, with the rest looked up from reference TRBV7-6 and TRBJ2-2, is GAGVSQSPRYKVTKRGQDVALRCDPISGHVSLYWYRQALGQGPEFLTYFNYEAQQDKSGLPNDRFSAERPEGSISTLTIQRTEQRDSAMYRCASSLGLSTPSTGELFFGEGSRLTVL.

The CDR3 nucleotides are TGTGCCAGCAGCCCATACGACAGGGGGGGATATAATTCACCCCTCCACTTT. This gives the protein CASSPYDRGGYNSPLHF. The chain uses TRBV7-9 and TRBJ1-6; 9 nucleotides align to TRBD1. Germline CDR1 and CDR2: SEHNR and FQNEAQ (reference sequence). The trim removed 5 bases at V and 4 bases at J, leaving 9 bases unmatched. This CDR3 is built from 17 residues.

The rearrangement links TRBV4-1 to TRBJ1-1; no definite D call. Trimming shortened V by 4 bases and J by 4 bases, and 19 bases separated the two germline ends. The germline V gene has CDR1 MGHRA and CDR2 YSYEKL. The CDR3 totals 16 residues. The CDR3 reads CASSPPWAPLGTEAFF. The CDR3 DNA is TGCGCCAGCAGCCCCCCGTGGGCCCCCCTGGGCACTGAAGCTTTCTTT.

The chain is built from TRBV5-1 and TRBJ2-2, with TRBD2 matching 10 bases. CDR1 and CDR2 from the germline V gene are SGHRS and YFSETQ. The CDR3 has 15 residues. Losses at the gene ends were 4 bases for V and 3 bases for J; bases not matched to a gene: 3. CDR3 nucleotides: TGCGCCAGCAGCGTGACTAGCGGGTACACCGGGGAGCTGTTTTTT. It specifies CASSVTSGYTGELFF.